The sequence of this TCR beta chain was determined in a study of radiotherapy plus CTLA-4 blockade in lung cancer. Study-level information: Disease control was present in roughly 30% of patients, and objective responses in approximately 19%.

Comments on this clone: Its antigen remains unknown.

Using immunoSEQ multiplex PCR, the repertoire was profiled, and TCRdb retains in-frame clones only, with some absent. This sample yields roughly 66,000 clones, of which about 85% are seen a single time; about 4% belongs to the top ten. The study's findings and limits: TCR clones from tumors expanded in blood after radiotherapy plus ipilimumab.

Patients had chemo-refractory metastatic non-small-cell lung cancer and received focal radiation plus CTLA-4 blockade that used ipilimumab. The junction had 7 bases not matched to a gene; V was cut back by 6 bases and J by 6 bases. Germline assignment: CDR1 MDHEN and CDR2 SYDVKM. The CDR3 has 15 amino acids. The TCR comes from a human donor with non-small cell lung cancer who had a partial response to radiotherapy plus ipilimumab. The V and J genes are TRBV28 and TRBJ2-1, with 11 bases that match TRBD2. Sequences were derived from peripheral blood, sampled from a patient treated with radiotherapy plus ipilimumab. CDR3 region: CASRSTGLAVNEQFF. The CDR3 DNA is TGTGCCAGCAGGTCGACGGGACTAGCGGTCAATGAGCAGTTCTTC.